Following are 14 T cell receptor beta chains from one sample sequenced in a study of spatial heterogeneity in lung cancer. Overall study results and limits: Within tumors, counts of expanded alpha and beta TCRs tracked tumor mutation counts.

Time point in this sample: sample taken at primary tumor resection. These TCRs' antigens remain unknown. TCRdb ran MiXCR on the 5' RACE reads and lists one entry per CDR3 protein. The table shows roughly 16,000 distinct CDR3 sequences, with 6.8% occurring only once. Sequences were derived from lung tumor tissue, sampled at surgery. The receptors derive from a female donor with early-stage non-small cell lung cancer.

Worth noting for this clonotype: One end of the junction varies from germline; a read error may be responsible. The chain combines TRBV5-8 with TRBJ1-6, with TRBD1 identical over 7 bases. Germline V CDR1 and CDR2: SGHTS, YDEGEE. The length of the CDR3 is 14 residues. The CDR3 DNA is TGTGCCGGCAGCTCCAGGGGGTATAATTCACCCCTCCACTTT. Translation gives CAGSSRGYNSPLHF.

The V call is TRBV24-1, the J call TRBJ1-1, with 12 bases fitting TRBD1. With V trimmed by 5 bases and J by 4 bases, 4 bases remained unmatched. The CDR3 runs to 15 residues. Germline CDR1 and CDR2: KGHDR and SFDVKD. For the CDR3, the DNA is TGTGCCACCAGTGCCACGGGACAGGGGGCCACTGAAGCTTTCTTT. Its translation: CATSATGQGATEAFF.

Within the sample, this clonotype is medium-sized. The CDR3: CASSFGGAGPPLHF. As DNA, the CDR3 is TGTGCCAGCAGCTTCGGCGGGGCCGGGCCACCCCTCCACTTT. The chain is built from TRBV7-6 and TRBJ1-6; maybe TRBD1 (5 bases). The CDR3 sequence is 14 residues long. Germline lookup yields CDR1 SGHVS and CDR2 FNYEAQ. Trimming took 3 bases from V and 11 from J, leaving 14 bases between them. The full variable domain, its missing parts supplied by reference TRBV7-6 and TRBJ1-6, is GAGVSQSPRYKVTKRGQDVALRCDPISGHVSLYWYRQALGQGPEFLTYFNYEAQQDKSGLPNDRFSAERPEGSISTLTIQRTEQRDSAMYRCASSFGGAGPPLHFGNGTRLTVT.

This clonotype was counted at least ten times. This chain uses TRBV7-9 with TRBJ2-3, with TRBD2 identical over 12 bases. J was trimmed by 4 bases and V by 3 bases; bases with no gene match: 8. The CDR3 is 17 amino acids. Germline assignment: CDR1 SEHNR and CDR2 FQNEAQ (reference sequence). DNA for the CDR3: TGTGCCAGCAGCTTCCCCCTAGCGGGGGGGCAGGCAGATACGCAGTATTTT. Translated, it gives CASSFPLAGGQADTQYF. The complete variable domain, with remaining parts taken from reference TRBV7-9 and TRBJ2-3, reads DTGVSQNPRHKITKRGQNVTFRCDPISEHNRLYWYRQTLGQGPEFLTYFQNEAQLEKSRLLSDRFSAERPKGSFSTLEIQRTEQGDSAMYLCASSFPLAGGQADTQYFGPGTRLTVL.

This clonotype was seen at least ten times. This chain uses TRBV28 with TRBJ2-3, with D perhaps TRBD1 (7 bases). Germline V gives CDR1 MDHEN, CDR2 SYDVKM. Deletions cut 6 bases from V and 7 bases from J, with 20 bases between. The CDR3 is 15 residues long. DNA of the CDR3: TGTGCCAGCAGCGACAGGGAGGCCTATACCAATACGCAGTATTTT. Its protein is CASSDREAYTNTQYF. The full variable domain, with the rest looked up from reference TRBV28 and TRBJ2-3, is DVKVTQSSRYLVKRTGEKVFLECVQDMDHENMFWYRQDPGLGLRLIYFSYDVKMKEKGDIPEGYSVSREKKERFSLILESASTNQTSMYLCASSDREAYTNTQYFGPGTRLTVL.

This clonotype is classed as medium-sized. The V call is TRBV7-3, the J call TRBJ2-6, with D possibly being TRBD2 (5 bases). This CDR3 has 15 amino acids. V lost 4 bases and J lost 2, with 9 bases in between. The germline V gene has CDR1 SGHTA and CDR2 FQGTGA. The CDR3 here is CASSSPRAGANVLTF. Written as DNA, the CDR3 is TGTGCCAGCAGCTCCCCGAGGGCTGGGGCCAACGTCCTGACTTTC. The variable domain in full, with the rest retrieved from reference TRBV7-3 and TRBJ2-6, is GAGVSQTPSNKVTEKGKYVELRCDPISGHTALYWYRQSLGQGPEFLIYFQGTGAADDSGLPNDRFFAVRPEGSVSTLKIQRTERGDSAVYLCASSSPRAGANVLTFGAGSRLTVL.

With respect to this clonotype: With a much larger clone just one base away, this may be a read error. V is TRBV20-1 and J is TRBJ2-3; TRBD2 might be the D (7 bases). Germline V gene sequence: CDR1 DFQATT, CDR2 SNEGSKA (reference sequence). The CDR3 loop spans 14 amino acids. V lost 6 bases to trimming and J lost 0 bases, with 13 bases between them. This CDR3 reads CSADGGLSTDTQYF. CDR3 bases: TGCAGTGCCGACGGGGGGCTGAGCACAGATACGCAGTATTTT.

This clonotype was observed at least ten times. J is TRBJ2-5 and V is TRBV3-1; D uncertain. This CDR3 spans 15 amino acids. Trimming stripped 1 base from V and 5 bases from J, with 14 bases between. Germline V gene sequence: CDR1 LGHDT, CDR2 YNNKEL (reference sequence). In DNA, the CDR3 is TGTGCCAGCAGCCAAGCTATAGTTAATCTGGAGACCCAGTACTTC. Translation gives CASSQAIVNLETQYF.

This clonotype occurred a few times. The chain is built from TRBV15 and TRBJ2-5; a possible D gene is TRBD2 (7 bases). The germline CDR1 and CDR2 sequences are LNHNV and YYDKDF (reference sequence). V lost 3 bases and J 4 bases, leaving 12 bases between the germline ends. The CDR3 loop spans 14 amino acids. CDR3 nucleotides: TGTGCCACCAGCAGGGGGGGGCGCGGAGAGACCCAGTACTTC. It is translated as CATSRGGRGETQYF.

This clonotype came up many times. The chain joins TRBV19 to TRBJ2-7; 7 positions match TRBD1. Germline V gene data show CDR1 as LNHDA and CDR2 as SQIVND (reference sequence). This CDR3 is 17 amino acids long. The V and J ends lost 3 bases and 5 bases, in that order; junction bases with no gene match: 16. CDR3 DNA sequence: TGTGCCAGTAGTATTCGGGTAACCGGGACAGAGGATAACGAGCAGTACTTC. This gives the protein CASSIRVTGTEDNEQYF.

To note about this clonotype: This may arise from a read error, as a much more abundant clone is one base away. V and J are TRBV5-1 and TRBJ2-7; TRBD1 or TRBD2 may be the D gene (5 bases each). The ends were cut back, 6 bases at V and 2 bases at J, with 15 bases in the middle. Looked up from germline, CDR1 is SGHRS and CDR2 is YFSETQ. The CDR3 covers 14 residues. The CDR3 region is CASIPGTATYEQYF. The CDR3 region has the DNA TGCGCCAGCATCCCCGGGACGGCGACCTACGAGCAGTACTTC. Complete variable domain (other parts from reference TRBV5-1 and TRBJ2-7): KAGVTQTPRYLIKTRGQQVTLSCSPISGHRSVSWYQQTPGQGLQFLFEYFSETQRNKGNFPGRFSGRQFSNSRSEMNVSTLELGDSALYLCASIPGTATYEQYFGPGTRLTVT.

The V gene is TRBV28, the J gene TRBJ2-2, with 7 bases that match TRBD1. V lost 6 bases to trimming and J lost 7 bases; unmatched junction nucleotides: 5. The CDR3 is 13 amino acids. The V gene's germline CDR1 is MDHEN and CDR2 SYDVKM. The CDR3: CASRTGSGGELFF. CDR3 DNA sequence: TGTGCCAGCAGGACAGGGAGCGGCGGGGAGCTGTTTTTT.

There are a few counts of this clonotype. The chain combines TRBV12-3 or TRBV12-4 with TRBJ2-2; D possibly corresponds to TRBD1 (6 bases). The CDR3 is 16 amino acids. V lost 5 bases and J 7 bases, leaving 20 bases between the germline ends. Here the CDR3 reads CASSLGQGGSGGELFF. The CDR3, as DNA: TGTGCCAGCAGTCTCGGGCAAGGGGGAAGTGGCGGGGAGCTGTTTTTT.

Sample share makes this clonotype medium-sized (0.01 to 0.1%). The chain is built from TRBV12-3 or TRBV12-4 and TRBJ2-3, with D perhaps TRBD2 (6 bases). Trimming removed 5 bases from V and 0 bases from J, with 12 bases in between. The CDR3 spans 15 residues. The CDR3 nucleotides are TGTGCCAGCAGTCGTACTGGGACTAGCACAGATACGCAGTATTTT. Its translation: CASSRTGTSTDTQYF.